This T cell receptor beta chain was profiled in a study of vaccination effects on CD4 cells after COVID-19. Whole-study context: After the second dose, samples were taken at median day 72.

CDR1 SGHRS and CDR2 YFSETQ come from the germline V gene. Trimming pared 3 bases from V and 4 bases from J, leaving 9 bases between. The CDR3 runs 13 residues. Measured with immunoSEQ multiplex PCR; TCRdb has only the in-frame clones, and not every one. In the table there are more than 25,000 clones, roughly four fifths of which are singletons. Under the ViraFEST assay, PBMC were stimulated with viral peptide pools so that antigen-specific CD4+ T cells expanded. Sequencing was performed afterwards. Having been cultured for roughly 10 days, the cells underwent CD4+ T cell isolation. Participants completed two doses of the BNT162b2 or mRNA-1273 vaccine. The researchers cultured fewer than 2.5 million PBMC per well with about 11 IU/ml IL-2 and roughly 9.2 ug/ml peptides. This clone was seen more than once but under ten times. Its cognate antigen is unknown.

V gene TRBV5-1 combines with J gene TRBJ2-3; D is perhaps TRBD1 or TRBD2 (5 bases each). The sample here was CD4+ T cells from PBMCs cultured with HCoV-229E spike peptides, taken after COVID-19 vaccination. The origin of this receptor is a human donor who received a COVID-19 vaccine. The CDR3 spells CASSWDAADTQYF. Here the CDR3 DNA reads TGCGCCAGCAGCTGGGACGCCGCAGATACGCAGTATTTT.